The entry below describes one T cell receptor (beta chain). Its specificity is unknown. The data stem from a study of early T cells in non-severe SARS-CoV-2 infection. Individual cDNA molecules received unique molecular identifiers. TCRdb fed the 5' RACE reads into MiXCR, producing one record per CDR3 protein. Here the sample spans some 30,000 distinct CDR3 sequences, 6.6% being singletons. The germline V and J ends were trimmed by 0 bases and 4 bases, with 22 bases remaining between them. This CDR3 region has 19 residues. Germline values: CDR1 LNHDA, CDR2 SQIVND (reference sequence). Study results and caveats: Lookups in VDJdb leaned toward anti-spike CD8 responses and missed private and CD4 specificities.

The source of this sequence is an adult who was a healthcare worker with PCR-confirmed SARS-CoV-2 infection or an uninfected control (not recorded which). V is TRBV19 and J is TRBJ1-5; no reliable D call. Sequenced sample: whole blood. The CDR3 DNA follows: TGTGCCAGTAGTATAGATGGCAGGTTGAGTTCTTTGGTAAATCAGCCCCAGCATTTT. Protein product: CASSIDGRLSSLVNQPQHF.